This T cell receptor (beta chain) was observed in a study of cytomegalovirus exposure and HLA in healthy donors. On the study more broadly: Earlier, 90 million to 140 million unique TCR beta sequences were recovered from around 200 million T cells by an analysis. For the roughly 400 genotyped donors, over 80% fell within the Caucasian-associated ancestry cluster.

This clone came up many times. Its cognate antigen is unknown. This PCR relied on a set of 60 Vbeta primers and 13 Jbeta primers. In the original processing: An analysis performed later counted about 80 million unique TCR beta chains (approximately 12 million of them shared). Profiled with immunoSEQ multiplex PCR; TCRdb holds only in-frame clones, not every one. D and trimming come from the DNA, and the V and J calls and clone size come from that table. The sample shows 95,000 to 100,000 clones, 76% of them seen only once. Study observations and caveats: According to an earlier analysis, most TCR beta V segments yielded productive rearrangements about 90% or about 30% of the time.

The specimen was PBMCs. This receptor was identified in a man in his forties or fifties in good health and CMV-seronegative.

CDR3 sequence: CASSSAGREALHF. The CDR3 DNA follows: TGTGCCAGCAGCTCAGCCGGCAGGGAGGCCCTCCACTTT. This chain connects TRBV11-2 to TRBJ1-6, with a weak D call TRBD1 (5 bases). The CDR3 has 13 amino acids. Per the germline V gene, CDR1 is SGHAT and CDR2 is FQNNGV. Trimming left V 4 bases short and J 14 bases short, with 15 bases between.